Listed here are 20 T cell receptor beta chains from one sample, sequenced in a study of Tregs in tolerant kidney transplant recipients (dated by TCRdb to between 2018 and 2021). To prepare the library, the immunoSEQ multiplex PCR assay was applied. TCRdb obtained this table from immuneACCESS and retained in-frame rearrangements with V and J assigned. These tables miss some clones; where compared with another copy, unresolved V genes account for less than half of the shortfall, and the remainder is unexplained. This sample is represented by 110,000 or so clones; around 94% of them were singletons. The top ten constitute approximately 0.62% of the sample. The sample was CD4+ T cells from blood. These receptor sequences come from a human donor in good health.

The rearrangement uses TRBV6-6 and TRBJ2-7; 7 bases map to TRBD2. The CDR3 is made up of 14 amino acids. Germline CDR1 MNHNY, CDR2 SVGAGI (reference sequence). V lost 6 bases, J lost 7 bases, and 12 bases stayed unmatched. CDR3 protein: CASSPLGRLGEQYF. The CDR3 region has the DNA TGTGCCAGCAGCCCCCTCGGGAGGCTGGGAGAGCAGTACTTC.

The chain links TRBV5-4 to TRBJ2-7; TRBD2 aligns across 12 bases. V was clipped by 4 bases and J by 5 bases; unmatched bases: 7. Germline loops: CDR1 SGHNT, CDR2 YYREEE (reference sequence). The CDR3 consists of 15 residues. CDR3 nucleotides: TGTGCCAGCAGCCCGGGACTAGCGGGCGCCCACGAGCAGTACTTC. This encodes CASSPGLAGAHEQYF.

The V gene is TRBV7-6, the J gene TRBJ2-3; D not resolved. The CDR3 contains 14 residues. Germline V CDR1 and CDR2: SGHVS, FNYEAQ. Trimming left V 2 bases short and J 4 bases short, with 10 bases between. Here the CDR3 DNA reads TGTGCCAGCAGCTTAACTGTAGCCTCAGATACGCAGTATTTT. As protein: CASSLTVASDTQYF.

The rearrangement links TRBV5-1 to TRBJ1-5; possibly TRBD1 for D (5 bases). There are 13 residues in the CDR3. Germline V gene lookup returns CDR1 SGHRS and CDR2 YFSETQ. V lost 1 base and J lost 6, with 8 bases in between. The DNA of the CDR3 is TGCGCCAGCAGCTTGTCTCAGGGTCAGCCCCAGCATTTT. Its protein product is CASSLSQGQPQHF.

This chain connects TRBV6-1 to TRBJ1-1, with TRBD1 identical over 8 bases. The ends lost 4 bases at V and 1 base at J; junction bases unmatched: 5. This CDR3 comprises 15 residues. Germline values: CDR1 MNHNS, CDR2 SASEGT. The CDR3 coding sequence is TGTGCCAGCAGTGTCACCGGGACAGGGAACACTGAAGCTTTCTTT. It yields the protein CASSVTGTGNTEAFF.

The rearrangement links TRBV18 to TRBJ2-7; possible D gene TRBD1, 6 bases. CDR3 length equals 16 residues. Germline V gene data show CDR1 as KGHSH and CDR2 as LQKENI. The ends were cut back, 1 base at V and 0 bases at J, with 13 bases in the middle. The CDR3 sequence: CASSPLRQAISYEQYF. In DNA form, the CDR3 reads TGTGCCAGCTCACCACTCCGACAGGCCATCTCCTACGAGCAGTACTTC.

This rearrangement joins TRBV29-1 to TRBJ2-4, with D perhaps TRBD2 (5 bases). The CDR3 spans 12 residues. Deletions cut 6 bases from V and 4 bases from J, with 10 bases between. The germline V gene has CDR1 SQVTM and CDR2 ANQGSEA. CDR3: CSVGVGKNIQYF. As DNA, the CDR3 is TGCAGCGTCGGGGTGGGTAAAAACATTCAGTACTTC.

To note about this clone: Other DNA sequences of this sample code for an identical CDR3. The rearrangement uses TRBV7-3 and TRBJ1-3; D is undetermined. This CDR3 contains 13 residues. The ends were cut back, 5 bases at V and 4 bases at J, with 9 bases in the middle. The germline V gene has CDR1 SGHTA and CDR2 FQGTGA. In nucleotides, the CDR3 is TGTGCCAGCAGCCTAGGCAGGGGAAACACCATATATTTT. This encodes CASSLGRGNTIYF.

This rearrangement joins TRBV9 to TRBJ2-1, with 8 bases fitting TRBD2. V shed 0 bases and J 3 bases; nucleotides not matched to a gene: 2. The germline gives CDR1 SGDLS, CDR2 YYNGEE. The CDR3 is made up of 15 amino acids. The CDR3 is CASSVDRGGYNEQFF. In DNA form, the CDR3 reads TGTGCCAGCAGCGTAGACCGGGGGGGCTACAATGAGCAGTTCTTC.

This chain joins TRBV2 and TRBJ2-5; D call uncertain. The CDR3 contains 12 residues. Trimming removed 6 bases from V and 5 bases from J, with 10 bases in between. Germline loops: CDR1 SNHLY, CDR2 FYNNEI. CDR3 DNA: TGTGCCAGCAGCGCTTCCATGGAGACCCAGTACTTC. This sequence encodes CASSASMETQYF.

This clone was counted a single time. The rearrangement joins TRBV7-6 to TRBJ1-4; D is undetermined. The germline gives CDR1 SGHVS, CDR2 FNYEAQ. This CDR3 is built from 13 residues. The V and J ends lost 5 bases and 4 bases respectively, with 8 bases between them. Written as DNA, the CDR3 is TGTGCCAGCAGCCCCGGGTATAATGAAAAACTGTTTTTT. This translates into CASSPGYNEKLFF.

The J gene is TRBJ2-3, the V gene TRBV7-8; TRBD2 is a possible D gene (6 bases). This CDR3 contains 15 residues. Trimming took off 2 bases at V and 14 bases at J, with 23 bases between the two ends. Per the germline V gene, CDR1 is SGHVS and CDR2 is FQNEAQ. The CDR3 nucleotides read TGTGCCAGCAGCTTACGGAGGGTGGGAGGCGAATATGCGTATTTT. Its protein product is CASSLRRVGGEYAYF.

The chain carries TRBV7-6 and TRBJ1-2; D may be TRBD1 (5 bases). This CDR3 has 16 residues. Looked up from germline, CDR1 is SGHVS and CDR2 is FNYEAQ. V was clipped by 1 base and J by 2 bases, with 14 bases between them. The CDR3: CASSLVPRQPNYGYTF. The CDR3 DNA is TGTGCCAGCAGCTTAGTACCGAGACAGCCAAACTATGGCTACACCTTC. The entire variable domain, with the rest obtained from reference TRBV7-6 and TRBJ1-2, is as follows: GAGVSQSPRYKVTKRGQDVALRCDPISGHVSLYWYRQALGQGPEFLTYFNYEAQQDKSGLPNDRFSAERPEGSISTLTIQRTEQRDSAMYRCASSLVPRQPNYGYTFGSGTRLTVV.

V usage is TRBV2 and J usage is TRBJ2-1; weak D call: TRBD2 (6 bases). Germline CDR1 SNHLY, CDR2 FYNNEI. Trimming left V 11 bases short and J 8 bases short, with 22 bases between. The CDR3 is 14 amino acids. CDR3 protein: CAGGGSSVYHEQFF. CDR3 coding DNA: TGTGCCGGGGGAGGTTCCTCGGTATACCATGAGCAGTTCTTC.

This clone appeared once. The CDR3 here is CASRTTSGSTDTQYF. The CDR3 bases are TGTGCCAGCAGGACGACTAGCGGGAGTACAGATACGCAGTATTTT. This chain uses TRBV5-4 with TRBJ2-3, with 12 bases identical to TRBD2. The CDR3 consists of 15 residues. The germline V gene encodes CDR1 SGHNT and CDR2 YYREEE (reference sequence). Trimming removed 5 bases from V and 3 bases from J; junction bases left unmatched: 4.

This chain connects TRBV11-2 to TRBJ2-7, with D possibly matching TRBD2 (5 bases). The CDR3 loop spans 11 amino acids. Deletions cut 5 bases from V and 6 bases from J, with 8 bases between. CDR1 SGHAT and CDR2 FQNNGV come from the germline V gene. The CDR3 loop reads CASSRGLEQYF. Here the CDR3 DNA reads TGTGCCAGCAGCAGAGGGCTCGAGCAGTACTTC.

This chain joins TRBV9 and TRBJ1-2; 7 nucleotides match TRBD1. CDR1 is SGDLS, CDR2 YYNGEE, per germline. Trimming removed 4 bases from V and 6 bases from J; junction bases left unmatched: 9. This CDR3 comprises 14 residues. CDR3 sequence reads: CASSRGGQEDGYTF. The CDR3 nucleotides are TGTGCCAGCAGCCGAGGGGGCCAAGAGGATGGCTACACCTTC.

The chain carries TRBV30 and TRBJ2-1; 7 positions match TRBD1. Trimming cost V 3 bases and J 7 bases; bases outside gene matches: 6. There are 13 residues in the CDR3. Germline V lookup: CDR1 GTSNPN, CDR2 SVGIG (reference sequence). CDR3 nucleotide sequence: TGTGCCTGGAGGAAGGGGGCGCGGAATGAGCAGTTCTTC. Translated, it gives CAWRKGARNEQFF.

This chain connects TRBV5-1 to TRBJ1-4; no reliable D call. The CDR3 is made up of 14 amino acids. Germline V gene sequence: CDR1 SGHRS, CDR2 YFSETQ. V lost 4 bases, J lost 0 bases, and 7 bases lay in between. CDR3 sequence reads: CASSEGATNEKLFF. The CDR3 DNA follows: TGCGCCAGCAGCGAGGGTGCAACTAATGAAAAACTGTTTTTT.

The rearrangement uses TRBV29-1 and TRBJ2-3, with 7 bases aligning to TRBD1. Trimming took 4 bases from V and 1 from J; bases not matched to a gene: 2. Germline V CDR1 and CDR2: SQVTM, ANQGSEA. The CDR3 loop spans 13 amino acids. Here the CDR3 DNA reads TGCAGCGTTGTTACAGGGGGCACAGATACGCAGTATTTT. Residues: CSVVTGGTDTQYF.